A single T cell receptor beta chain is shown here with its context. On sorted subsets, replicate PCRs used 200 to 250 ng DNA, or tens of thousands of T cell genomes. Sequencing was performed with immunoSEQ multiplex PCR; in TCRdb, only in-frame clones are kept and a portion is missing. The table includes 600,000 or so clones, around 95% detected once. Terminally differentiated effector memory CD45RA+ cells were excluded from the naive CD8 cells, which were CD45RO-negative and positively selected for CCR7. HIV-negative, healthy adults without recent acute infections or vaccinations were the donors. The record originates from a study of shared clonotypes between healthy human individuals. V was trimmed by 3 bases and J by 3 bases, leaving 14 bases between them. Germline CDR1 and CDR2: GTSNPN and SVGIG (reference sequence). This CDR3 comprises 15 residues.

The clonotype comes from a woman aged 25-40 years in good health. V gene TRBV30 combines with J gene TRBJ1-4; unclear D gene. Input material: naive CD8+ T cells sorted from blood. Here the CDR3 DNA reads TGTGCCTGGAGGGCATCCCCCGTTGCTAATGAAAAACTGTTTTTT. Translation gives CAWRASPVANEKLFF.